This T cell receptor beta chain is drawn from a study of OX40 agonist ivuxolimab in advanced cancers. Across the whole study: Patients achieving partial responses numbered three: one hepatocellular carcinoma case and two cutaneous melanoma cases.

A note on this clone: The antigen is not known.

Cycle 7 day 1, cycle 4 day 1, and baseline were the timepoints at which blood was sampled. The assay was immunoSEQ multiplex PCR, and TCRdb's table has in-frame clones only and misses some. The sample consists of about 73,000 clones, about nine tenths of them appearing once. The trim removed 4 bases at V and 4 bases at J, leaving 9 bases unmatched. Germline loops: CDR1 SGHRS, CDR2 YFSETQ. This CDR3 has 16 amino acids. Study-wide findings and caveats: CD4+ and CD8+ blood T cells expanded clonally by week 6 at 0.1 to 3.0 mg/kg.

The material sequenced was CD4+ or CD8+ T cells sorted from blood, taken in a trial of the OX40 agonist ivuxolimab. The source is an adult with an advanced solid tumor such as melanoma, head and neck, liver or kidney cancer. V usage is TRBV5-1 and J usage is TRBJ2-3; 10 bases map to TRBD1. CDR3 protein: CASSMTGGVGPDTQYF. The CDR3 region has the DNA TGCGCCAGCAGCATGACAGGGGGCGTTGGCCCAGATACGCAGTATTTT.